This T cell receptor (beta chain) was captured by sequencing in a study of T cell responses to AZD1222 COVID-19 vaccine. V was shortened by 2 bases and J by 7 bases, with 13 bases between the two germline ends. This CDR3 is built from 14 residues. The table came from immunoSEQ multiplex PCR; TCRdb's copy has only in-frame clones and leaves some out. Among fewer than 150,000 clones listed, approximately 93% were seen once. This clonotype originated in an adult in good health. V gene TRBV5-3 combines with J gene TRBJ1-5; no definite D call. Being an ORF, TRBV5-3 has a function that is uncertain. The source was peripheral blood, collected on day 0 of AZD1222 vaccination. CDR3 protein: CARSLRPWRQPQHF. The CDR3 bases are TGTGCCAGAAGCTTACGGCCGTGGAGGCAGCCCCAGCATTTT.